This entry features one T cell receptor beta chain sequence. Trimming took 5 bases from V and 6 from J; bases not matched to a gene: 8. The CDR3 sequence is 15 residues long. The germline CDR1 and CDR2 sequences are GTSNPN and SVGIG (reference sequence). This sample is part of a study of control samples from healthy donors and cancer patients. Profiled with immunoSEQ multiplex PCR; TCRdb holds only in-frame clones, not every one. The table has fewer than 500,000 clones, 90% seen once. What was sequenced was PBMCs. The receptor was isolated from a man aged 35 to 55 with head and neck cancer. The chain combines TRBV30 with TRBJ2-3; 13 positions agree with TRBD2. The CDR3 loop reads CAWAPGLAGADTQYF. The CDR3 DNA reads TGTGCCTGGGCTCCAGGACTAGCGGGAGCCGATACGCAGTATTTT.